Listed here are 27 T cell receptor beta chains from one sample, sequenced in a study of memory CD4+ T cells and cytomegalovirus serostatus (dated by TCRdb to about 2019). Library creation used the immunoSEQ multiplex PCR assay. Held by TCRdb, this immuneACCESS table contains in-frame sequences only and omits some clones. Under half of the omission traces to an unresolved V gene where checked; the cause of the rest is unknown. The sample table shows 45,000 to 60,000 clones, and 80% to 90% are seen once. The biggest ten clones account for roughly 2% of the sample. A FACSAria II was used to sort memory CD4+ T cells, defined as single viable CD3+CD4+CD8-CD45RO+ cells. Material: memory CD4+ T cells from blood. The source is an adult in good health and CMV-seropositive.

The table lists this clone with a count of one. The chain carries TRBV4-1 and TRBJ2-5; no reliable D call. The germline V and J ends were trimmed by 0 bases and 5 bases, with 10 bases remaining between them. CDR1 and CDR2 (germline): MGHRA, YSYEKL. This CDR3 has 14 amino acids. The CDR3 bases are TGCGCCAGCAGCCAAGATTGGAAGCGTGAGACCCAGTACTTC. Its protein is CASSQDWKRETQYF.

The table lists this clone with a few counts. V gene TRBV6-1 combines with J gene TRBJ2-3; tentative D call: TRBD1 (6 bases). The V gene's germline CDR1 is MNHNS and CDR2 SASEGT. This CDR3 region has 13 residues. V was trimmed by 6 bases and J by 1 base, leaving 8 bases between them. Written as DNA, the CDR3 is TGTGCCAGCAGGAGACAGGGCACAGATACGCAGTATTTT. Its protein is CASRRQGTDTQYF.

This clone was seen just once. The gene calls are TRBV7-2 and TRBJ1-1, with no clear D. This CDR3 has 13 amino acids. V was clipped by 3 bases and J by 1 base, with 6 bases between them. Germline CDR1 SGHTA, CDR2 FQGNSA. The CDR3 DNA reads TGTGCCAGCAGCTTTGCGGGGAACACTGAAGCTTTCTTT. This translates into CASSFAGNTEAFF. The full variable domain, with the rest looked up from reference TRBV7-2 and TRBJ1-1, is GAGVSQSPSNKVTEKGKDVELRCDPISGHTALYWYRQSLGQGLEFLIYFQGNSAPDKSGLPSDRFSAERTGGSVSTLTIQRTQQEDSAVYLCASSFAGNTEAFFGQGTRLTVV.

The rearrangement links TRBV28 to TRBJ1-5; 10 bases fit TRBD1. The junction had 3 bases not matched to a gene; V was cut back by 4 bases and J by 6 bases. The CDR3 sequence is 14 residues long. From germline, CDR1 is MDHEN and CDR2 SYDVKM. CDR3 residues: CASSSGQGRQPQHF. The CDR3 bases are TGTGCCAGCAGTTCGGGACAGGGGCGTCAGCCCCAGCATTTT.

The rearrangement joins TRBV6-1 to TRBJ1-1, with TRBD1 identical over 10 bases. Germline-derived CDR1 and CDR2 are MNHNS and SASEGT. Trimming cost V 6 bases and J 10 bases; bases outside gene matches: 5. The CDR3 runs to 12 residues. CDR3 residues: CASRETGGVAFF. The CDR3 nucleotides read TGTGCCAGCAGAGAGACAGGGGGCGTAGCTTTCTTT.

This chain connects TRBV30 to TRBJ1-3; D ambiguous. The ends were cut back, 5 bases at V and 0 bases at J, with 11 bases in the middle. The CDR3 spans 14 residues. CDR1 and CDR2 (germline): GTSNPN, SVGIG (reference sequence). The CDR3 is CAWAVSLSGNTIYF. The CDR3 DNA follows: TGTGCCTGGGCAGTTTCTCTCTCTGGAAACACCATATATTTT.

The chain links TRBV2 to TRBJ1-2; unclear D gene. Germline V gives CDR1 SNHLY, CDR2 FYNNEI. This CDR3 contains 13 residues. V was pared by 7 bases and J by 3 bases, with 12 bases between. This chain's CDR3 is CASNPDGYYGYTF. The CDR3 DNA is TGTGCCAGCAACCCAGACGGCTACTATGGCTACACCTTC.

The rearrangement uses TRBV19 and TRBJ1-5; D remains unclear. V shed 6 bases and J shed 2 bases, with 14 bases lying between them. Germline lookup yields CDR1 LNHDA and CDR2 SQIVND (reference sequence). This CDR3 is built from 15 residues. The CDR3 DNA reads as TGTGCCAGTAGAGACGGACGGAGGGGCAATCAGCCCCAGCATTTT. Translating it yields CASRDGRRGNQPQHF.

V is TRBV11-2 and J is TRBJ1-1; D is uncertain. Looked up from germline, CDR1 is SGHAT and CDR2 is FQNNGV. This CDR3 is 15 amino acids long. With 0 bases removed from V and 1 base from J, the gap between germline ends came to 9 bases. The CDR3 here is CASSLDSDANTEAFF. Here the CDR3 DNA reads TGTGCCAGCAGCTTAGATTCGGACGCGAACACTGAAGCTTTCTTT.

The chain links TRBV29-1 to TRBJ1-2; 12 positions match TRBD1. CDR1 is SQVTM, CDR2 ANQGSEA, per germline. The CDR3 has 14 residues. V gave up 6 bases and J gave up 7 bases; unmatched junction bases: 9. Here the CDR3 reads CSVDKGQGAGGYTF. The CDR3 DNA is TGCAGCGTGGATAAGGGACAGGGGGCAGGTGGCTACACCTTC.

The CDR3 here is CASSPWTGRNTEAFF. The CDR3, as DNA: TGTGCCAGCAGTCCCTGGACAGGGAGAAACACTGAAGCTTTCTTT. V and J are TRBV28 and TRBJ1-1; 8 bases map to TRBD1. J was trimmed by 2 bases and V by 5 bases; bases with no gene match: 7. CDR3 length: 15 residues. Germline V lookup: CDR1 MDHEN, CDR2 SYDVKM.

This chain connects TRBV11-2 to TRBJ2-2, with D hard to call. The V gene lost 6 bases and the J gene lost 8 bases, with 19 bases spanning the gap. CDR1 and CDR2 (germline): SGHAT, FQNNGV. CDR3 length: 15 residues. The CDR3 nucleotides read TGTGCCAGCAGATCACGACCCTTAAAAAATGGGGAGCTGTTTTTT. Translated, it gives CASRSRPLKNGELFF. The full variable domain, completed using reference TRBV11-2 and TRBJ2-2, is EAGVAQSPRYKIIEKRQSVAFWCNPISGHATLYWYQQILGQGPKLLIQFQNNGVVDDSQLPKDRFSAERLKGVDSTLKIQPAKLEDSAVYLCASRSRPLKNGELFFGEGSRLTVL.

The genes are TRBV27 and TRBJ1-5; tentatively, D is TRBD1 (5 bases). The V gene's germline CDR1 is MNHEY and CDR2 SMNVEV (reference sequence). With 3 bases removed from V and 0 bases from J, the gap between germline ends came to 21 bases. The CDR3 is made up of 19 amino acids. CDR3: CASSFSPGPKSDSNQPQHF. Written as DNA, the CDR3 is TGTGCCAGCAGTTTTTCTCCGGGACCCAAATCAGATAGCAATCAGCCCCAGCATTTT.

V and J are TRBV28 and TRBJ2-3; 7 bases line up with TRBD2. Germline assignment: CDR1 MDHEN and CDR2 SYDVKM. Losses at the gene ends were 5 bases for V and 4 bases for J; bases not matched to a gene: 6. The CDR3 has 14 amino acids. CDR3 residues: CASSEGGRADTQYF. The CDR3 nucleotides are TGTGCCAGCAGTGAAGGCGGGAGAGCAGATACGCAGTATTTT.

As for this clone: This same CDR3 is encoded by further DNA sequences in the sample. The rearrangement links TRBV6-5 to TRBJ1-1; 8 bases are shared with TRBD1. In germline, CDR1 is MNHEY, CDR2 SVGAGI. The CDR3 length is 14 residues. The ends lost 6 bases at V and 1 base at J; junction bases unmatched: 4. The CDR3 coding sequence is TGTGCCAGCAGCAGCAGGGGGCCGAACACTGAAGCTTTCTTT. Encoded protein: CASSSRGPNTEAFF.

The chain links TRBV18 to TRBJ1-1; no clear D gene. Germline loops: CDR1 KGHSH, CDR2 LQKENI. The CDR3 totals 12 residues. V gave up 3 bases and J gave up 4 bases, with 6 bases separating them. The CDR3 sequence is CASSPDRTEAFF. The CDR3 coding sequence is TGTGCCAGCTCACCCGACCGCACTGAAGCTTTCTTT.

V usage is TRBV6-5 and J usage is TRBJ2-3, with D tentatively TRBD1 (5 bases). This CDR3 is built from 15 residues. Germline values: CDR1 MNHEY, CDR2 SVGAGI. The V gene lost 5 bases and the J gene lost 0 bases, with 12 bases spanning the gap. The CDR3 reads CASSPRTPSTDTQYF. In DNA, the CDR3 is TGTGCCAGCAGTCCCCGGACACCCAGCACAGATACGCAGTATTTT.

The gene calls are TRBV2 and TRBJ1-4; 7 bases match TRBD1. The length of the CDR3 is 13 residues. J gave up 7 bases and V 11 bases, and 10 bases lay outside the gene matches. Looked up from germline, CDR1 is SNHLY and CDR2 is FYNNEI. The DNA for the CDR3 is TGTGCCGGGACCGGGACAGAAGGTGAAAAACTGTTTTTT. Translating gives CAGTGTEGEKLFF.

This clone was recorded once. The chain couples TRBV18 to TRBJ1-3, with 7 bases matching TRBD1. CDR1 is KGHSH, CDR2 LQKENI, per germline. Losses at the gene ends were 5 bases for V and 2 bases for J; bases not matched to a gene: 9. The CDR3 is 16 residues long. CDR3 sequence: CASSATGINAGNTIYF. CDR3 in DNA: TGTGCCAGCTCAGCGACAGGGATCAACGCTGGAAACACCATATATTTT.

The rearrangement joins TRBV2 to TRBJ2-2, with TRBD1 matching 7 bases. The CDR3 has 15 residues. V shed 8 bases and J 0 bases; nucleotides not matched to a gene: 6. Germline V gene lookup returns CDR1 SNHLY and CDR2 FYNNEI. The CDR3 nucleotides are TGTGCCAGCCAGAGACAGGGAACGAACACCGGGGAGCTGTTTTTT. Its protein is CASQRQGTNTGELFF.

The chain links TRBV4-2 to TRBJ1-3, with D possibly TRBD1 on 5 matching bases. In germline, CDR1 is LGHNA, CDR2 YNFKEQ. The CDR3 is 16 amino acids. The V end lost 4 bases, the J end lost 7 bases, and 20 bases lay between the germline ends. CDR3 DNA: TGTGCCAGCAGCCCCCAGGGTGGGTCCGGCGGGAACACCATATATTTT. It specifies CASSPQGGSGGNTIYF.

The chain recombines TRBV5-1 with TRBJ2-5; possible D gene TRBD2, 6 bases. Germline CDR1 SGHRS, CDR2 YFSETQ. The CDR3 has 15 residues. Trimming removed 4 bases from V and 1 base from J, with 14 bases in between. The CDR3 bases are TGCGCCAGCAGCCGAGGGGCGGGGACCCAAGAGACCCAGTACTTC. Protein: CASSRGAGTQETQYF.

The rearrangement uses TRBV5-4 and TRBJ2-2; a possible D gene is TRBD1 (5 bases). The V end was cut by 6 bases, the J end by 7 bases, with 10 bases between. There are 12 residues in the CDR3. Germline assignment: CDR1 SGHNT and CDR2 YYREEE (reference sequence). The CDR3 loop is CASKSGHGELFF. The CDR3 region has the DNA TGTGCCAGCAAATCAGGGCACGGGGAGCTGTTTTTT.

This clone was found a few times. The chain has TRBV10-3 and TRBJ1-5, with TRBD1 matching 8 bases. This CDR3 is built from 14 residues. Germline CDR1 ENHRY, CDR2 SYGVKD. V was clipped by 4 bases and J by 4 bases; unmatched bases: 3. The CDR3 loop is CAISGDRTNQPQHF. The CDR3 DNA reads as TGTGCCATCAGTGGGGACAGGACAAATCAGCCCCAGCATTTT.

The V call is TRBV6-1, the J call TRBJ1-2; 8 bases are a match to TRBD1. J gave up 8 bases and V 6 bases, and 5 bases lay outside the gene matches. CDR3 length: 12 amino acids. The germline gives CDR1 MNHNS, CDR2 SASEGT. The CDR3 loop reads CASRETGEGYTF. CDR3 DNA sequence: TGTGCCAGCAGGGAGACAGGGGAAGGCTACACCTTC.

J is TRBJ2-5 and V is TRBV7-9; the D is unclear. This CDR3 region has 14 residues. The germline gives CDR1 SEHNR, CDR2 FQNEAQ (reference sequence). Trimming removed 6 bases at V and 2 bases at J, with 13 bases between. CDR3 sequence: CASSLPRSQETQYF. The CDR3 DNA is TGTGCCAGCAGTTTACCGAGGAGTCAAGAGACCCAGTACTTC.

V is TRBV7-9 and J is TRBJ1-2; D remains unclear. Germline values: CDR1 SEHNR, CDR2 FQNEAQ (reference sequence). The CDR3 is 13 amino acids. Trimming shortened V by 5 bases and J by 3 bases, and 10 bases separated the two germline ends. Here the CDR3 reads CASSPSQDYGYTF. CDR3 nucleotides: TGTGCCAGCAGCCCCTCGCAGGACTATGGCTACACCTTC.